A single sample gave rise to the 12 T cell receptor beta chains below, sequenced in a study of blood T cell repertoires in COVID-19. This table comes from immunoSEQ multiplex PCR, and its TCRdb copy is limited to in-frame clones, with some not included. The sample lists fewer than 250,000 clones, around nine tenths seen once, with approximately 4.5% in the top ten. Sequenced input: peripheral blood. All receptors come from a human donor in a cohort sampled during active COVID-19.

The V gene is TRBV18, the J gene TRBJ2-5, with D possibly matching TRBD1 (6 bases). This CDR3 is 15 amino acids long. The V gene's germline CDR1 is KGHSH and CDR2 LQKENI. The V and J ends lost 2 bases and 3 bases respectively, with 13 bases between them. The CDR3 loop is CASSPGWGQEETQYF. The CDR3 nucleotides are TGTGCCAGCTCACCAGGCTGGGGGCAGGAAGAGACCCAGTACTTC.

This sequence joins TRBV29-1 and TRBJ2-3; 7 nucleotides agree with TRBD2. This CDR3 comprises 13 residues. Trimming at V came to 3 bases and at J to 4 bases, leaving 4 bases not matched to a gene. Looked up from germline, CDR1 is SQVTM and CDR2 is ANQGSEA. The CDR3 coding sequence is TGCAGCGTTGATAAACGGGAGGCAGATACGCAGTATTTT. Translated: CSVDKREADTQYF.

J is TRBJ2-1 and V is TRBV18; TRBD2 aligns across 14 bases. Germline CDR1 and CDR2: KGHSH and LQKENI. J gave up 4 bases and V 5 bases, and 16 bases lay outside the gene matches. The CDR3 is made up of 20 amino acids. The CDR3 DNA reads TGTGCCAGCTCAGATGGGACTAGCGGGAGCACCCTCCTCAAATACAATGAGCAGTTCTTC. This codes for CASSDGTSGSTLLKYNEQFF. The whole variable domain, filled in from reference TRBV18 and TRBJ2-1, reads NAGVMQNPRHLVRRRGQEARLRCSPMKGHSHVYWYRQLPEEGLKFMVYLQKENIIDESGMPKERFSAEFPKEGPSILRIQQVVRGDSAAYFCASSDGTSGSTLLKYNEQFFGPGTRLTVL.

A single count supports this clone. The chain has TRBV18 and TRBJ1-5, with 7 bases aligning to TRBD1. Germline CDR1 reads KGHSH; CDR2 reads LQKENI. This CDR3 spans 20 amino acids. Trimming cost V 3 bases and J 0 bases; bases outside gene matches: 17. The CDR3 is CASSPNPPHRGPNSNQPQHF. DNA for the CDR3: TGTGCCAGCTCACCTAATCCCCCCCACAGGGGCCCCAATAGCAATCAGCCCCAGCATTTT.

The V call is TRBV7-9, the J call TRBJ2-3, with unresolved D. CDR1 SEHNR and CDR2 FQNEAQ come from the germline V gene (reference sequence). This CDR3 comprises 14 residues. V was trimmed by 4 bases and J by 2 bases, leaving 10 bases between them. The CDR3 reads CASSSQANTDTQYF. The CDR3 DNA sequence: TGTGCCAGCAGCTCCCAGGCAAACACAGATACGCAGTATTTT.

The V and J genes are TRBV2 and TRBJ2-7; 9 bases align to TRBD2. Germline lookup yields CDR1 SNHLY and CDR2 FYNNEI. V gave up 10 bases and J gave up 2 bases; unmatched junction bases: 9. The CDR3 length is 14 residues. The CDR3 DNA follows: TGTGCCACCCGACTAGCGGAAAAACCCTACGAGCAGTACTTC. Translating it yields CATRLAEKPYEQYF.

The J gene is TRBJ2-7, the V gene TRBV5-4, with 11 nucleotides matching TRBD1. With 4 bases clipped from V and 3 bases from J, the junction kept 6 bases outside the gene matches. The length of the CDR3 is 15 residues. Germline loops: CDR1 SGHNT, CDR2 YYREEE (reference sequence). The CDR3 nucleotides are TGTGCCAGCAGCGTGGGGACAGGGGGGGTCTACGAGCAGTACTTC. Translating gives CASSVGTGGVYEQYF.

This sequence joins TRBV10-1 and TRBJ2-7; D unresolved. The CDR3 has 13 residues. Germline V gives CDR1 WNHNN, CDR2 SYGVQD (reference sequence). The V end lost 0 bases, the J end lost 7 bases, and 10 bases lay between the germline ends. The CDR3 reads CASSESHSLEQYF. The CDR3 DNA reads as TGCGCCAGCAGTGAGTCGCACTCCTTGGAGCAGTACTTC.

V gene TRBV27 combines with J gene TRBJ1-6; 8 bases match TRBD1. The CDR3 totals 16 residues. Per germline, CDR1 MNHEY and CDR2 SMNVEV (reference sequence). V lost 8 bases, J lost 13 bases, and 19 bases stayed unmatched. As DNA, the CDR3 is TGTGCCAGCCCCGGGACAGGTTGTGTCGTTCGACTCCCCCTCCACTTT. As protein: CASPGTGCVVRLPLHF.

This chain joins TRBV6-2 or TRBV6-3 and TRBJ2-1; 7 bases are shared with TRBD1. The V gene's germline CDR1 is MNHEY and CDR2 SVGEGT. This CDR3 is built from 16 residues. With 5 bases clipped from V and 4 bases from J, the junction kept 11 bases outside the gene matches. The DNA for the CDR3 is TGTGCCAGCAGTCGAGGGGGCAGGGTCGGGTACAATGAGCAGTTCTTC. Its protein is CASSRGGRVGYNEQFF.

The rearrangement links TRBV2 to TRBJ1-3; maybe TRBD1 (6 bases). CDR3 size: 14 residues. Germline V gene sequence: CDR1 SNHLY, CDR2 FYNNEI. Deletions cut 2 bases from V and 4 bases from J, with 9 bases between. DNA of the CDR3: TGTGCCAGCAGTGAACAGGGGCTGGGAAACACCATATATTTT. Translating gives CASSEQGLGNTIYF.

The chain employs TRBV9 and TRBJ1-2, with TRBD1 matching 7 bases. V lost 6 bases to trimming and J lost 4 bases; unmatched junction nucleotides: 9. Germline-derived CDR1 and CDR2 are SGDLS and YYNGEE. This CDR3 comprises 14 residues. Written as DNA, the CDR3 is TGTGCCAGCACTGGGACAGTATTTCCCTATGGCTACACCTTC. The encoded protein is CASTGTVFPYGYTF.